Shown below are 23 T cell receptor beta chains from a single sample sequenced in a study of radiation and T cells in renal cell carcinoma. Assay: immunoSEQ multiplex PCR; the TCRdb copy retains only in-frame clones and omits some. The table lists 100,000 to 150,000 clones, 82% of them singletons. Time point in this sample: baseline pretreatment blood. As to treatment: 15 Gy SBRT to primary tumor, nephrectomy 4 weeks later. This sample comprised blood, obtained from a patient whose treatment included radiotherapy and nephrectomy. Every receptor here comes from a woman aged 55 to 70 with renal cell carcinoma.

The chain joins TRBV12-5 to TRBJ1-2; TRBD1 aligns across 9 bases. CDR3 size: 14 residues. The ends lost 6 bases at V and 6 bases at J; junction bases unmatched: 8. Germline lookup yields CDR1 LGHNT and CDR2 FRNRAP. CDR3 protein: CASGGPRDRDGYTF. The CDR3 DNA reads as TGTGCTAGTGGCGGCCCCCGGGACAGGGATGGCTACACCTTC.

The chain carries TRBV6-5 and TRBJ1-4, with 8 bases lining up with TRBD1. The junction had 7 bases not matched to a gene; V was cut back by 0 bases and J by 7 bases. This CDR3 is 16 amino acids long. The germline V gene has CDR1 MNHEY and CDR2 SVGAGI. The DNA for the CDR3 is TGTGCCAGCAGTTACTCTCCGTCCAGGGGGCGTGAAAAACTGTTTTTT. This encodes CASSYSPSRGREKLFF.

J is TRBJ1-1 and V is TRBV5-1, with TRBD1 matching 7 bases. CDR1 is SGHRS and CDR2 is YFSETQ in the germline V gene. The trim removed 5 bases at V and 0 bases at J, leaving 4 bases unmatched. CDR3 length equals 14 residues. CDR3 residues: CASRRDSVNTEAFF. The CDR3 DNA is TGCGCCAGCAGGAGGGACAGTGTGAACACTGAAGCTTTCTTT. The whole variable domain, remainder taken from reference TRBV5-1 and TRBJ1-1, is KAGVTQTPRYLIKTRGQQVTLSCSPISGHRSVSWYQQTPGQGLQFLFEYFSETQRNKGNFPGRFSGRQFSNSRSEMNVSTLELGDSALYLCASRRDSVNTEAFFGQGTRLTVV.

The V and J genes are TRBV10-1 and TRBJ1-1; tentative D call: TRBD1 (5 bases). V was trimmed by 6 bases and J by 1 base, leaving 9 bases between them. This CDR3 has 13 residues. CDR1 is WNHNN, CDR2 SYGVQD, per germline (reference sequence). In DNA, the CDR3 is TGCGCCAGCAGCGCTGACAGGAACACTGAAGCTTTCTTT. This gives the protein CASSADRNTEAFF.

The rearrangement uses TRBV7-9 and TRBJ2-1, with a weak D call TRBD2 (7 bases). The V end was cut by 9 bases, the J end by 12 bases, with 18 bases between. The CDR3 consists of 12 residues. The germline CDR1 and CDR2 sequences are SEHNR and FQNEAQ (reference sequence). CDR3 loop: CASSLRGRVQFF. CDR3 DNA: TGTGCCAGTTCCCTGAGGGGGAGGGTGCAGTTCTTC.

The V call is TRBV6-5, the J call TRBJ2-1; D assignment may be TRBD1 or TRBD2 (6 bases each). With 2 bases removed from V and 3 bases from J, the gap between germline ends came to 14 bases. Germline lookup yields CDR1 MNHEY and CDR2 SVGAGI. The CDR3 sequence is 16 residues long. The CDR3 protein is CASSYRGQGVYNEQFF. CDR3 coding DNA: TGTGCCAGCAGTTACCGGGGGCAGGGAGTCTACAATGAGCAGTTCTTC.

The chain has TRBV29-1 and TRBJ2-7; D remains unclear. The V gene lost 2 bases and the J gene lost 3 bases, with 8 bases spanning the gap. Germline CDR1 and CDR2: SQVTM and ANQGSEA. CDR3 length: 12 amino acids. CDR3 loop: CSVELPGYEQYF. Written as DNA, the CDR3 is TGCAGCGTTGAATTGCCAGGCTACGAGCAGTACTTC.

By proportion, this clone is medium-sized. The J gene is TRBJ1-2, the V gene TRBV6-1, with TRBD1 identical over 7 bases. Unmatched junction bases numbered 7, after V lost 11 bases and J lost 7 bases. Germline-derived CDR1 and CDR2 are MNHNS and SASEGT. The CDR3 extends over 11 amino acids. In DNA form, the CDR3 reads TGTGCCGTACAGGGGAAGGGTGGCTACACCTTC. Encoded protein: CAVQGKGGYTF.

The V call is TRBV28, the J call TRBJ1-2; TRBD1 agrees at 8 bases. CDR3 size: 14 residues. The germline gives CDR1 MDHEN, CDR2 SYDVKM. After removal of 5 bases from V and 8 bases from J, the junction contained 10 bases not matched to a gene. CDR3 nucleotide sequence: TGTGCCAGCAGTCTTCTGACAGGGGAGGAAGGCTACACCTTC. Translating gives CASSLLTGEEGYTF.

This clone was counted between two and nine times. This chain uses TRBV27 with TRBJ1-5; 8 bases line up with TRBD1. CDR3 size: 15 residues. The germline V gene encodes CDR1 MNHEY and CDR2 SMNVEV (reference sequence). V dropped 5 bases and J dropped 7; count of bases not matched to a gene: 10. As DNA, the CDR3 is TGTGCCAGCAGTGGGGGACAGGCGGGGTTCCAGCCCCAGCATTTT. Its translation is CASSGGQAGFQPQHF.

There are many counts of this clone. V gene TRBV7-6 combines with J gene TRBJ1-6; TRBD1 might be the D (5 bases). Germline V lookup: CDR1 SGHVS, CDR2 FNYEAQ. CDR3 length: 17 amino acids. V lost 5 bases to trimming and J lost 4 bases, with 18 bases between them. The CDR3 DNA reads as TGTGCCAGCAGCCCAGGGCTGTCCGCGGGGTATAATTCACCCCTCCACTTT. Amino acid sequence: CASSPGLSAGYNSPLHF.

The J gene is TRBJ1-1, the V gene TRBV5-5; D is undetermined. Germline CDR1 and CDR2: SGHKS and YYEKEE (reference sequence). The ends were cut back, 4 bases at V and 0 bases at J, with 19 bases in the middle. CDR3 length: 17 residues. DNA for the CDR3: TGTGCCAGCAGCCACTACGGCGGCCGCGAGATGAACACTGAAGCTTTCTTT. It codes for CASSHYGGREMNTEAFF.

This clone was seen once. The chain links TRBV11-2 to TRBJ2-3, with TRBD2 as a possible D gene (5 bases). V was trimmed by 3 bases and J by 4 bases, leaving 11 bases between them. Germline values: CDR1 SGHAT, CDR2 FQNNGV. The CDR3 runs 14 residues. The CDR3 nucleotides read TGTGCCAGCAGCTTCGGGATCTCTGCAGATACGCAGTATTTT. Residues: CASSFGISADTQYF.

This chain connects TRBV29-1 to TRBJ1-1; unclear D gene. CDR3 length: 13 amino acids. The ends were cut back, 1 base at V and 0 bases at J, with 6 bases in the middle. In germline, CDR1 is SQVTM, CDR2 ANQGSEA. The CDR3 here is CSVEGVMNTEAFF. Written as DNA, the CDR3 is TGCAGCGTTGAAGGGGTGATGAACACTGAAGCTTTCTTT.

The chain recombines TRBV4-1 with TRBJ2-5; 9 bases fit TRBD2. CDR1 is MGHRA, CDR2 YSYEKL, per germline. The CDR3 has 15 residues. Trimming cost V 0 bases and J 7 bases; bases outside gene matches: 6. The DNA for the CDR3 is TGCGCCAGCAGCCAAGATCAGCGGGGGGTCGGGACCCAGTACTTC. This sequence encodes CASSQDQRGVGTQYF.

This clone came up once. The rearrangement joins TRBV6-5 to TRBJ2-4; D uncertain. The CDR3 has 16 amino acids. Trimming shortened V by 0 bases and J by 0 bases, and 9 bases separated the two germline ends. The germline V gene encodes CDR1 MNHEY and CDR2 SVGAGI. CDR3 protein: CASSYSAALAKNIQYF. The CDR3 nucleotides read TGTGCCAGCAGTTACTCGGCAGCTCTAGCCAAAAACATTCAGTACTTC.

This clone was detected only a few times. The chain is built from TRBV6-5 and TRBJ1-1; D uncertain. The CDR3 totals 13 residues. The V gene lost 4 bases and the J gene lost 0 bases, with 6 bases spanning the gap. Germline V lookup: CDR1 MNHEY, CDR2 SVGAGI. This CDR3 reads CASSFVVNTEAFF. In DNA form, the CDR3 reads TGTGCCAGCAGTTTCGTAGTGAACACTGAAGCTTTCTTT.

The sample holds a few counts of this clone. The genes are TRBV7-2 and TRBJ1-5; 11 nucleotides agree with TRBD1. This CDR3 region has 15 residues. The junction had 3 bases not matched to a gene; V was cut back by 3 bases and J by 5 bases. The V gene's germline CDR1 is SGHTA and CDR2 FQGNSA. CDR3 sequence: CASSLRTGGDQPQHF. The CDR3 nucleotides read TGTGCCAGCAGCTTGAGGACAGGGGGCGATCAGCCCCAGCATTTT.

This chain uses TRBV6-6 with TRBJ2-3; 7 bases are a match to TRBD2. Germline V gene lookup returns CDR1 MNHNY and CDR2 SVGAGI (reference sequence). The CDR3 runs to 15 residues. V dropped 2 bases and J dropped 2; count of bases not matched to a gene: 4. The CDR3 nucleotides are TGTGCCAGCAGTTACCTAGCGGAGATCACAGATACGCAGTATTTT. It translates to CASSYLAEITDTQYF.

The rearrangement uses TRBV28 and TRBJ2-3, with 7 nucleotides matching TRBD1. CDR3 size: 14 residues. Germline loops: CDR1 MDHEN, CDR2 SYDVKM. CDR3 region: CVRGQSIDTDTQYF. In nucleotides, the CDR3 is TGTGTCCGGGGACAGTCAATCGACACAGATACGCAGTATTTT.

The CDR3 loop is CASSLWTSGSETQYF. The DNA of the CDR3 is TGTGCCAGCAGTTTGTGGACTAGCGGGTCGGAGACCCAGTACTTC. The chain uses TRBV27 and TRBJ2-5, with 11 bases matching TRBD2. The junction had 5 bases not matched to a gene; V was cut back by 3 bases and J by 5 bases. Per the germline V gene, CDR1 is MNHEY and CDR2 is SMNVEV (reference sequence). CDR3 length: 15 residues.

There are a few counts of this clone. The chain joins TRBV27 to TRBJ2-7, with D possibly TRBD1 on 5 matching bases. The germline gives CDR1 MNHEY, CDR2 SMNVEV (reference sequence). V was cut by 6 bases and J by 2 bases, with 23 bases left in between. The CDR3 sequence is 17 residues long. CDR3 DNA: TGTGCCAGCAGGCACCAGGTGGGGCAGCCGCAGGCCTACGAGCAGTACTTC. Protein: CASRHQVGQPQAYEQYF.

The genes are TRBV6-5 and TRBJ1-1; perhaps TRBD1 as D (5 bases). The CDR3 loop spans 14 amino acids. The V gene lost 2 bases and the J gene lost 3 bases, with 10 bases spanning the gap. Germline assignment: CDR1 MNHEY and CDR2 SVGAGI. For the CDR3, the DNA is TGTGCCAGCAGTTACGCAGGGAGCGACACTGAAGCTTTCTTT. Its translation is CASSYAGSDTEAFF.